These 30 T cell receptor beta chains came from one sample sequenced in a study of OX40 agonist ivuxolimab in advanced cancers. Using immunoSEQ multiplex PCR, the repertoire was profiled, and TCRdb retains in-frame clones only, with some absent. The sample contains tens of thousands of clones, more than 80% of which appear only once. Sample: CD4+ or CD8+ T cells sorted from blood, taken in a trial of the OX40 agonist ivuxolimab. The receptors come from an adult with an advanced solid tumor such as melanoma, head and neck, liver or kidney cancer.

The J gene is TRBJ1-1, the V gene TRBV5-1; D is perhaps TRBD1 (5 bases). Germline CDR1 and CDR2: SGHRS and YFSETQ. This CDR3 contains 12 residues. V was trimmed by 4 bases and J by 5 bases, leaving 9 bases between them. The DNA for the CDR3 is TGCGCCAGCAGCCTAACAGGTACTGAAGCTTTCTTT. Its protein is CASSLTGTEAFF.

The rearrangement joins TRBV27 to TRBJ2-3; D may be TRBD1 or TRBD2 (5 bases each). V was trimmed by 3 bases and J by 10 bases, leaving 14 bases between them. In germline, CDR1 is MNHEY, CDR2 SMNVEV (reference sequence). The length of the CDR3 is 13 residues. The CDR3 sequence: CASSLTGPGSQYF. The CDR3 DNA is TGTGCCAGCAGTTTGACGGGGCCGGGATCGCAGTATTTT.

V and J are TRBV5-4 and TRBJ2-1, with TRBD2 matching over 10 bases. This CDR3 is built from 15 residues. Germline V lookup: CDR1 SGHNT, CDR2 YYREEE (reference sequence). V trimming: 0 bases; J trimming: 8 bases; junction bases outside the gene matches: 5. The CDR3 loop is CASSLVPSGSYEQFF. In nucleotides, the CDR3 is TGTGCCAGCAGCTTGGTTCCTAGCGGGAGTTATGAGCAGTTCTTC.

Details on this clone: Since a much larger clone is just one base distant, this may be a read error. CDR3 nucleotide sequence: TGTGCCAGCAGCCAATCATTGACAGGGAGTTACGAGCAGTACTTC. Protein: CASSQSLTGSYEQYF. The chain has TRBV4-2 and TRBJ2-7, with 7 bases lining up with TRBD1. Germline trimming cut 2 bases from V and 4 bases from J; bases unmatched to any gene: 8. This CDR3 comprises 15 residues. CDR1 and CDR2 from the germline V gene are LGHNA and YNFKEQ.

The rearrangement joins TRBV2 to TRBJ1-4; TRBD1 matches at 10 bases. The CDR3 extends over 13 amino acids. V shed 11 bases and J 8 bases; nucleotides not matched to a gene: 8. Germline V gene sequence: CDR1 SNHLY, CDR2 FYNNEI. The CDR3 region is CACAGQGYEKLFF. DNA for the CDR3: TGTGCCTGCGCGGGACAGGGGTACGAAAAACTGTTTTTT. Looking up the rest from reference TRBV2 and TRBJ1-4 gives the full variable domain: EPEVTQTPSHQVTQMGQEVILRCVPISNHLYFYWYRQILGQKVEFLVSFYNNEISEKSEIFDDQFSVERPDGSNFTLKIRSTKLEDSAMYFCACAGQGYEKLFFGSGTQLSVL.

This clone was detected only a few times. The rearrangement joins TRBV10-1 to TRBJ1-5; no clear D gene. The CDR3 is 12 residues long. Germline CDR1 WNHNN, CDR2 SYGVQD (reference sequence). The V gene lost 3 bases and the J gene lost 5 bases, with 5 bases spanning the gap. CDR3 region: CASSDAYQPQHF. DNA for the CDR3: TGCGCCAGCAGTGACGCTTATCAGCCCCAGCATTTT.

The chain has TRBV4-2 and TRBJ2-7, with 9 bases fitting TRBD2. The CDR3 runs to 16 residues. Germline trimming cut 0 bases from V and 7 bases from J; bases unmatched to any gene: 10. From germline, CDR1 is LGHNA and CDR2 YNFKEQ. Here the CDR3 reads CASSQDSFGGRGEQYF. The CDR3 DNA is TGTGCCAGCAGCCAAGATTCCTTTGGCGGGAGGGGTGAGCAGTACTTC.

The V gene is TRBV28, the J gene TRBJ2-3; the match to TRBD2 covers 10 bases. CDR3 length: 20 residues. CDR1 and CDR2 (germline): MDHEN, SYDVKM. V lost 2 bases and J lost 0; bases outside the gene matches: 14. The CDR3 bases are TGTGCCAGCAGTTTAGTTCCGGTCGGGGCTAGCGGGAGTAGCACAGATACGCAGTATTTT. Amino acids: CASSLVPVGASGSSTDTQYF.

The chain joins TRBV5-1 to TRBJ2-2; possibly TRBD1 for D (5 bases). This CDR3 comprises 13 residues. The V end was cut by 1 base, the J end by 4 bases, with 5 bases between. Per germline, CDR1 SGHRS and CDR2 YFSETQ. CDR3 coding DNA: TGCGCCAGCAGCTTGACAGGCACCGGGGAGCTGTTTTTT. Protein sequence: CASSLTGTGELFF. Filled out from reference TRBV5-1 and TRBJ2-2, the complete variable domain reads KAGVTQTPRYLIKTRGQQVTLSCSPISGHRSVSWYQQTPGQGLQFLFEYFSETQRNKGNFPGRFSGRQFSNSRSEMNVSTLELGDSALYLCASSLTGTGELFFGEGSRLTVL.

J is TRBJ2-1 and V is TRBV4-1; D might be TRBD2 (6 bases). From germline, CDR1 is MGHRA and CDR2 YSYEKL. V gave up 1 base and J gave up 4 bases, with 14 bases separating them. The length of the CDR3 is 16 residues. CDR3 sequence: CASSQGDWTSYNEQFF. For the CDR3, the DNA is TGCGCCAGCAGCCAAGGGGACTGGACCTCATACAATGAGCAGTTCTTC.

This chain joins TRBV27 and TRBJ1-3; no clear D gene. This CDR3 contains 15 residues. V dropped 0 bases and J dropped 1 base, with 7 bases sitting between them. Germline-derived CDR1 and CDR2 are MNHEY and SMNVEV (reference sequence). CDR3 nucleotide sequence: TGTGCCAGCAGTTTATCAGGCGCATCTGGAAACACCATATATTTT. Translated, it gives CASSLSGASGNTIYF.

V and J are TRBV4-2 and TRBJ2-1; 9 bases match TRBD2. J lost 7 bases, V lost 2 bases, and 9 bases had no gene match. This CDR3 is built from 16 residues. Germline lookup yields CDR1 LGHNA and CDR2 YNFKEQ. The CDR3 coding sequence is TGTGCCAGCAGCCAAAATCTAGCGGGACAGAGGAATGAGCAGTTCTTC. Encoded protein: CASSQNLAGQRNEQFF.

The V and J genes are TRBV6-5 and TRBJ1-2, with TRBD1 matching over 8 bases. V trimming: 4 bases; J trimming: 2 bases; junction bases outside the gene matches: 3. Germline loops: CDR1 MNHEY, CDR2 SVGAGI. This CDR3 spans 14 amino acids. CDR3: CASSSGQGNYGYTF. The CDR3 region has the DNA TGTGCCAGCAGTTCAGGACAGGGCAACTATGGCTACACCTTC.

By share, this clone counts as medium-sized (0.01 to 0.1%). The chain employs TRBV5-4 and TRBJ1-3, with D possibly being TRBD1 (5 bases). CDR1 and CDR2 from the germline V gene are SGHNT and YYREEE (reference sequence). The CDR3 runs 14 residues. Trimming shortened V by 2 bases and J by 1 base, and 7 bases separated the two germline ends. The CDR3 protein is CASSLQESGNTIYF. CDR3 sequence (DNA): TGTGCCAGCAGCTTACAGGAATCTGGAAACACCATATATTTT.

The V gene is TRBV27, the J gene TRBJ2-7; TRBD1 agrees at 8 bases. Trimming took 5 bases from V and 6 from J; bases not matched to a gene: 6. The CDR3 length is 13 residues. Germline loops: CDR1 MNHEY, CDR2 SMNVEV (reference sequence). The CDR3 DNA reads TGTGCCAGCAGTCTCAGGACAGGGACCGAGCAGTACTTC. Encoded protein: CASSLRTGTEQYF.

This clone appeared a few times. V is TRBV5-6 and J is TRBJ2-7; 11 bases line up with TRBD2. The CDR3 extends over 16 amino acids. Germline lookup yields CDR1 SGHDT and CDR2 YYEEEE. V shed 1 base and J 3 bases; nucleotides not matched to a gene: 6. The CDR3 here is CASSLILAGDHYEQYF. Written as DNA, the CDR3 is TGTGCCAGCAGCTTGATACTAGCGGGAGATCACTACGAGCAGTACTTC.

The chain links TRBV19 to TRBJ2-7; D ambiguous. Trimming took 3 bases from V and 2 from J, leaving 14 bases between them. The germline V gene has CDR1 LNHDA and CDR2 SQIVND (reference sequence). The CDR3 loop spans 15 amino acids. Written as DNA, the CDR3 is TGTGCCAGTAGTATCAGTGCAGGTAACGCCTACGAGCAGTACTTC. Encoded protein: CASSISAGNAYEQYF.

This rearrangement joins TRBV5-1 to TRBJ2-7, with 9 bases fitting TRBD2. V was pared by 2 bases and J by 3 bases, with 6 bases of the junction left unmatched. This CDR3 region has 15 residues. Per germline, CDR1 SGHRS and CDR2 YFSETQ. DNA for the CDR3: TGCGCCAGCAGCTTATCTAGCGGGGAGGGCTACGAGCAGTACTTC. It is translated as CASSLSSGEGYEQYF.

This rearrangement joins TRBV9 to TRBJ1-5; D might be TRBD1 (6 bases). Between the trimmed V and J ends, which lost 0 bases and 6 bases, there was a span of 10 bases. CDR3 size: 14 residues. Germline CDR1 and CDR2: SGDLS and YYNGEE. This CDR3 reads CASSVDGGFQPQHF. The DNA of the CDR3 is TGTGCCAGCAGCGTAGATGGGGGCTTTCAGCCCCAGCATTTT.

The chain uses TRBV7-9 and TRBJ2-3; D is perhaps TRBD1 (7 bases). Germline values: CDR1 SEHNR, CDR2 FQNEAQ (reference sequence). The V end lost 4 bases, the J end lost 3 bases, and 11 bases lay between the germline ends. This CDR3 region has 14 residues. CDR3 sequence: CASSSGGRTDTQYF. The CDR3 nucleotides are TGTGCCAGCAGCTCAGGGGGGAGAACAGATACGCAGTATTTT.

V usage is TRBV6-5 and J usage is TRBJ2-1; 9 positions agree with TRBD2. The CDR3 has 15 amino acids. From germline, CDR1 is MNHEY and CDR2 SVGAGI. The V segment lost 3 bases and the J segment 2 bases; nucleotides outside the gene matches: 2. This chain's CDR3 is CASSYSGGTYNEQFF. The CDR3 DNA reads TGTGCCAGCAGTTATAGCGGGGGAACCTACAATGAGCAGTTCTTC.

The chain has TRBV5-6 and TRBJ2-5; D is unresolved. The V gene lost 1 base and the J gene lost 5 bases, with 9 bases spanning the gap. Germline CDR1 reads SGHDT; CDR2 reads YYEEEE. The CDR3 is made up of 13 amino acids. As DNA, the CDR3 is TGTGCCAGCAGCTTGAACGGCTGGGAGACCCAGTACTTC. Translating gives CASSLNGWETQYF.

V gene TRBV7-9 combines with J gene TRBJ2-1, with D maybe TRBD1 (5 bases). The CDR3 runs to 15 residues. Germline V gene lookup returns CDR1 SEHNR and CDR2 FQNEAQ (reference sequence). Trimming cost V 3 bases and J 12 bases, with 21 bases left between them. The CDR3 DNA sequence: TGTGCCAGCAGCTTGAGGCAGGGCAGTTGGGGTCGGCAGTTCTTC. It codes for CASSLRQGSWGRQFF.

This chain uses TRBV27 with TRBJ2-1; D uncertain. V shed 1 base and J shed 6 bases, with 4 bases lying between them. In germline, CDR1 is MNHEY, CDR2 SMNVEV (reference sequence). CDR3 length: 12 residues. The CDR3 bases are TGTGCCAGCAGTTTATTGGGCAATGAGCAGTTCTTC. Translated: CASSLLGNEQFF.

This chain joins TRBV7-9 and TRBJ2-1, with 7 bases aligning to TRBD2. CDR1 SEHNR and CDR2 FQNEAQ come from the germline V gene (reference sequence). Unmatched junction bases numbered 5, after V lost 4 bases and J lost 2 bases. This CDR3 is 15 amino acids long. CDR3 protein: CASSSGGCPYNEQFF. For the CDR3, the DNA is TGTGCCAGCAGCTCGGGGGGATGCCCCTACAATGAGCAGTTCTTC.

J is TRBJ2-7 and V is TRBV5-8; perhaps TRBD2 as D (6 bases). Germline CDR1 reads SGHTS; CDR2 reads YDEGEE. The CDR3 runs 15 residues. The V and J ends lost 1 base and 1 base respectively, with 12 bases between them. CDR3 sequence reads: CASSLLGGISYEQYF. CDR3 nucleotides: TGTGCCAGCAGCTTGCTTGGCGGGATATCCTACGAGCAGTACTTC.

This rearrangement joins TRBV5-8 to TRBJ2-1; no definite D call. This CDR3 region has 14 residues. The germline V gene has CDR1 SGHTS and CDR2 YDEGEE. V gave up 1 base and J gave up 5 bases, with 10 bases separating them. The CDR3 reads CASSLSGSHNEQFF. The CDR3 DNA follows: TGTGCCAGCAGCTTGTCGGGCAGCCACAATGAGCAGTTCTTC.

The chain carries TRBV7-9 and TRBJ2-5; D remains unclear. Trimming removed 6 bases at V and 4 bases at J, with 12 bases between. Looked up from germline, CDR1 is SEHNR and CDR2 is FQNEAQ (reference sequence). The CDR3 has 13 amino acids. The DNA of the CDR3 is TGTGCCAGCAGTCCCGACAAGGTAGAGACCCAGTACTTC. This gives the protein CASSPDKVETQYF.

This clone has more than one count but fewer than ten. The V gene is TRBV7-2, the J gene TRBJ1-2; D is unresolved. CDR3 length: 15 residues. V lost 3 bases and J 3 bases, leaving 14 bases between the germline ends. Per the germline V gene, CDR1 is SGHTA and CDR2 is FQGNSA. The CDR3 nucleotides read TGTGCCAGCAGCTTCTCCCAGCGCTTCGACTATGGCTACACCTTC. Translation gives CASSFSQRFDYGYTF.

The chain combines TRBV25-1 with TRBJ1-2; D possibly corresponds to TRBD1 (5 bases). V shed 1 base and J shed 5 bases, with 11 bases lying between them. Germline assignment: CDR1 MGHDK and CDR2 SYGVNS. CDR3 length equals 14 residues. The chain's CDR3 is CASSEWGEGYGYTF. CDR3 DNA: TGTGCCAGCAGTGAATGGGGGGAGGGGTATGGCTACACCTTC.